The rows below give T cell receptor beta chains drawn from one sample of a study of OX40 agonist ivuxolimab in advanced cancers. The method was immunoSEQ multiplex PCR; TCRdb's version includes in-frame clones alone and lacks a portion of them. Among approximately 91,000 clones listed, approximately 88% were seen once. The material sequenced was CD4+ or CD8+ T cells sorted from blood, taken in a trial of the OX40 agonist ivuxolimab. Receptor source: an adult with an advanced solid tumor such as melanoma, head and neck, liver or kidney cancer. CDR3s include the opening cysteine and the closing phenylalanine or tryptophan. Clone size is not always given. Where it is, it says once, few, many or a class for expanded clones.

>TRBV11-1|.|TRBJ2-3
CASSLSSTQADTQYF
>TRBV5-6|.|TRBJ1-2
CASSLDGQGDYGYTF
>TRBV5-1|once|TRBJ2-7
CASSLNRDREEQYF
>TRBV5-1|.|TRBJ2-7
CASSLDRGASYEQYF
>TRBV19|.|TRBJ1-1
CASSPGQGAGTEAFF
>TRBV10-1|once|TRBJ1-1
CASILARERELNTEAFF
>TRBV2|.|TRBJ1-2
CASSEDSYGYTF
>TRBV5-1|few|TRBJ1-1
CASSTRGHPDEAFF
>TRBV6-5|once|TRBJ1-1
CAGKLGILNTEAFF
>TRBV5-4|.|TRBJ1-4
CASSRRGANEKLFF
>TRBV9|.|TRBJ2-1
CASSNRGFQVEQFF
>TRBV4-1|.|TRBJ2-5
CASSQDWGAGLGYQETQYF
>TRBV6-5|.|TRBJ2-3
CASSYGGGRTDTQYF
>TRBV29-1|.|TRBJ2-7
CSVLGGQDGVDEQYF
>TRBV2|.|TRBJ2-3
CASSARQGTDTQYF
>TRBV15|.|TRBJ2-5
CATSRALAGVQETQYF
>TRBV9|.|TRBJ1-1
CASSPQGTPDTEAFF
>TRBV10-3|.|TRBJ1-1
CAASGELLGTEAFF
>TRBV6-6|.|TRBJ1-1
CASSTQGAGTEAFF
>TRBV19|.|TRBJ2-5
CASGTGGALETQYF
>TRBV9|.|TRBJ2-5
CASSARLLGATETQYF
>TRBV9|.|TRBJ2-6
CASSVAFGGANVLTF
>TRBV5-4|once|TRBJ1-3
CASRSDRRSGNTIYF
>TRBV7-2|.|TRBJ2-7
CASSLAGTEAYEQYF
>TRBV25-1|.|TRBJ1-3
CASRRSRVLSGNTIYF
>TRBV11-3|.|TRBJ2-1
CASSLDHISYNEQFF
>TRBV29-1|.|TRBJ1-1
CSVEDSDTEAFF
>TRBV25-1|.|TRBJ1-3
CASARIRGGTIYF
>TRBV28|.|TRBJ1-5
CASSFSVDQPQHF
>TRBV14|.|TRBJ1-2
CASSLGTGWDGYTF
>TRBV7-2|.|TRBJ2-3
CASSFQGSTDTQYF
>TRBV2|.|.
CASSAEIYEQYF
>TRBV15|.|TRBJ2-7
CATSRAGAVTYEQYF
>TRBV5-1|.|TRBJ1-3
CASSLGQLNTIYF
>TRBV18|few|TRBJ2-1
CASSLSMRLVGGLYNEQFF
>TRBV6-6|.|TRBJ1-1
CASSYGPPNTEAFF
>TRBV2|.|TRBJ2-7
CASSERAYGREDEQYF
>TRBV11-1|.|TRBJ2-1
CASSLVETGAHEQFF
>TRBV11-3|.|TRBJ2-7
CATYEQYF